The entry below gives a single T cell receptor (beta chain) sequence along with its context. This entry belongs to a study of blood T cell repertoires in COVID-19. Study information: Acute and convalescent COVID-19 specimens originated in the United States, Italy and Spain. Sample material is recorded as cDNA or gDNA derived from T cells, B-cell-depleted T cells, or PBMCs.

Authors' methods: By means of reference gene primer amplification, nucleated cell counts were estimated. Profiling relied on immunoSEQ multiplex PCR, and the TCRdb table lists in-frame clones only, not all of them. The V and J calls and clone size are taken from that table; D and trimming were inferred from the DNA. The data contain roughly 250,000 clones, about 85% of them singletons. Germline V CDR1 and CDR2: LGHNA, YSLEER. The J segment lost 12 bases and the V segment lost 0 bases, leaving 23 bases of the junction unmatched. The CDR3 sequence is 20 residues long. The clonotype comes from a woman in her thirties with acute COVID-19. The sequenced sample consisted of PBMCs or T cells enriched from blood (not recorded which). This chain joins TRBV4-3 and TRBJ2-1, with 10 bases matching TRBD2. CDR3 protein: CASSQDLGLLTSGTSSPQFF. Here the CDR3 DNA reads TGCGCCAGCAGCCAAGATCTAGGCCTACTTACTAGCGGGACTTCTTCCCCGCAGTTCTTC.